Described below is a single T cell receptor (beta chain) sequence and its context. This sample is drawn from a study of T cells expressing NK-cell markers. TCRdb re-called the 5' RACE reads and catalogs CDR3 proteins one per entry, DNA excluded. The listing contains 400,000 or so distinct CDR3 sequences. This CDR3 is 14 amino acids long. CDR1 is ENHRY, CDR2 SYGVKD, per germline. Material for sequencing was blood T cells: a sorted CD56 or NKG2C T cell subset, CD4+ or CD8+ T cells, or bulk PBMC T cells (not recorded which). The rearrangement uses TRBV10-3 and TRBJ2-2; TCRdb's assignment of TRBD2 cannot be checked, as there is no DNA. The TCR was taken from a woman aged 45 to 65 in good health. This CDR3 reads CAIRPPRTTGELFF.